These 20 T cell receptor beta chains originate from one sample sequenced in a study of T cells after yellow fever vaccination. Each CDR3 protein gets one entry after TCRdb re-called the 5' RACE reads with MiXCR. This sample has about 50,000 distinct CDR3 sequences, with around 6.1% found just once. The sequences come from PBMCs, either bulk or a sorted T-cell subset (CD4+, CD8+, memory, or dextramer-sorted; not recorded which), collected on the day of the yellow fever booster vaccination. These TCRs come from a man aged 18 to 29 who received the YFV17D yellow fever vaccine.

In its sample, this clonotype was seen a few times. The chain couples TRBV27 to TRBJ1-2; D not resolved. CDR1 and CDR2 from the germline V gene are MNHEY and SMNVEV (reference sequence). This CDR3 has 16 residues. Trimming pared 7 bases from V and 0 bases from J, leaving 18 bases between. This CDR3 is CASTSSLAGPNYGYTF. The DNA of the CDR3 is TGTGCCAGCACCTCGTCGTTGGCAGGACCTAACTATGGCTACACCTTC.

The table lists this clonotype with many counts. This chain links TRBV29-1 with TRBJ2-2, with 8 bases fitting TRBD2. The V segment lost 4 bases and the J segment 0 bases; nucleotides outside the gene matches: 13. Germline V gene lookup returns CDR1 SQVTM and CDR2 ANQGSEA. This CDR3 is 18 amino acids long. The CDR3 DNA follows: TGCAGCGTTGGGGGCGGGGGGCTAATCTCTCCGAACACCGGGGAGCTGTTTTTT. Protein product: CSVGGGGLISPNTGELFF.

This clonotype was seen ten or more times. J is TRBJ1-1 and V is TRBV19, with D unresolved. The CDR3 totals 11 residues. V was shortened by 3 bases and J by 5 bases, with 4 bases between the two germline ends. Germline CDR1 and CDR2: LNHDA and SQIVND (reference sequence). CDR3 amino acids: CASSMRTEAFF. In DNA, the CDR3 is TGTGCCAGTAGTATGAGGACTGAAGCTTTCTTT.

This chain links TRBV18 with TRBJ2-5; tentatively, D is TRBD1 (6 bases). In germline, CDR1 is KGHSH, CDR2 LQKENI. This CDR3 comprises 15 residues. Trimming took off 6 bases at V and 4 bases at J, with 18 bases between the two ends. CDR3 nucleotide sequence: TGTGCCAGCTCCCGCGAATCAGGGGTCGGAGAGACCCAGTACTTC. As protein: CASSRESGVGETQYF.

This chain links TRBV5-1 with TRBJ1-2, with D tentatively TRBD1 (5 bases). The CDR3 sequence is 14 residues long. Germline V CDR1 and CDR2: SGHRS, YFSETQ. V was trimmed by 2 bases and J by 4 bases, leaving 12 bases between them. The CDR3 loop is CASSLEGTVYGYTF. The CDR3 DNA follows: TGCGCCAGCAGCTTAGAGGGGACCGTCTATGGCTACACCTTC.

This clonotype was detected a few times. The chain is built from TRBV3-1 and TRBJ2-2, with TRBD1 identical over 10 bases. Germline-derived CDR1 and CDR2 are LGHDT and YNNKEL (reference sequence). This CDR3 has 16 residues. V shed 5 bases and J 7 bases; nucleotides not matched to a gene: 10. The CDR3 here is CASSKRGTGDGGELFF. CDR3 in DNA: TGTGCCAGCAGCAAACGAGGGACAGGGGATGGCGGGGAGCTGTTTTTT.

This clonotype was recorded many times. This chain connects TRBV6-1 to TRBJ2-5, with D maybe TRBD1 (5 bases). V lost 8 bases and J lost 2, with 9 bases in between. CDR1 is MNHNS, CDR2 SASEGT, per germline. The CDR3 is made up of 12 amino acids. The CDR3 DNA reads as TGTGCCAGCGCAGGGTGGCAAGAGACCCAGTACTTC. Its protein product is CASAGWQETQYF.

J is TRBJ1-5 and V is TRBV11-2; possibly TRBD1 for D (6 bases). Germline CDR1 and CDR2: SGHAT and FQNNGV. The CDR3 has 15 amino acids. Trimming left V 4 bases short and J 4 bases short, with 14 bases between. The CDR3 loop is CASSSTDRLNQPQHF. CDR3 bases: TGTGCCAGCAGCTCGACTGACAGGTTAAATCAGCCCCAGCATTTT.

This clonotype has only a few counts. This rearrangement joins TRBV7-3 to TRBJ1-1; the match to TRBD1 covers 8 bases. V shed 4 bases and J 1 base; nucleotides not matched to a gene: 20. The CDR3 totals 20 residues. CDR1 is SGHTA and CDR2 is FQGTGA in the germline V gene. The CDR3 coding sequence is TGTGCCAGCAGCTATCCCCAGACAGGGGCCCCCTCCGGTTGGAACACTGAAGCTTTCTTT. Residues: CASSYPQTGAPSGWNTEAFF.

This clonotype was recorded at least ten times. This chain joins TRBV20-1 and TRBJ2-5; D may correspond to TRBD1 or TRBD2 (5 bases each). Germline values: CDR1 DFQATT, CDR2 SNEGSKA (reference sequence). V was clipped by 4 bases and J by 1 base, with 13 bases between them. This CDR3 has 14 residues. CDR3 nucleotide sequence: TGCAGTGCTACGCGCCGGGACGTCCAAGAGACCCAGTACTTC. The encoded protein is CSATRRDVQETQYF.

This clonotype was recorded at least ten times. In DNA, the CDR3 is TGCGCCAGCAGCCAAGTTCCCGGGGAGCTGTTTTTT. Its protein is CASSQVPGELFF. V and J are TRBV4-1 and TRBJ2-2, with no clear D. Trimming took 1 base from V and 6 from J, leaving 3 bases between them. Germline CDR1 and CDR2: MGHRA and YSYEKL. The CDR3 is 12 residues long.

The chain is built from TRBV29-1 and TRBJ1-2; no clear D gene. The CDR3 sequence is 18 residues long. Germline V gene data show CDR1 as SQVTM and CDR2 as ANQGSEA. Trimming cost V 5 bases and J 0 bases, with 25 bases left between them. CDR3 in amino acids: CSVSDVSGRTPANYGYTF. DNA of the CDR3: TGCAGCGTTAGTGATGTGTCGGGCAGGACCCCAGCTAACTATGGCTACACCTTC.

This clonotype has a count of ten or more. V and J are TRBV29-1 and TRBJ2-1; 13 bases fit TRBD2. From germline, CDR1 is SQVTM and CDR2 ANQGSEA. This CDR3 has 13 amino acids. J was trimmed by 8 bases and V by 8 bases; bases with no gene match: 6. The CDR3 protein is CSFRTSGGDEQFF. CDR3 coding DNA: TGCAGCTTTCGGACTAGCGGGGGAGATGAGCAGTTCTTC.

The chain has TRBV5-1 and TRBJ2-3; D possibly corresponds to TRBD2 (6 bases). The V end was cut by 2 bases, the J end by 1 base, with 11 bases between. The CDR3 is 15 residues long. Germline assignment: CDR1 SGHRS and CDR2 YFSETQ. CDR3 sequence (DNA): TGCGCCAGCAGCTTACCACTAGCTGGCACAGATACGCAGTATTTT. Amino acid sequence: CASSLPLAGTDTQYF.

This clonotype was recorded a few times. The chain is built from TRBV30 and TRBJ2-7; D unclear. CDR1 is GTSNPN and CDR2 is SVGIG in the germline V gene (reference sequence). V was cut by 1 base and J by 1 base, with 5 bases left in between. The CDR3 is 12 residues long. CDR3 amino acids: CAWSGASYEQYF. CDR3 nucleotide sequence: TGTGCCTGGAGTGGAGCTTCCTACGAGCAGTACTTC.

This clonotype occurred a few times. The chain joins TRBV12-3 or TRBV12-4 to TRBJ1-1; D is possibly TRBD1 (6 bases). This CDR3 region has 12 residues. The V and J ends lost 7 bases and 10 bases respectively, with 16 bases between them. DNA for the CDR3: TGTGCCAGCAAACCTCAGGGGTTCCGAGCTTTCTTT. This sequence encodes CASKPQGFRAFF.

This clonotype was seen repeatedly, ten times or more. V usage is TRBV21-1 and J usage is TRBJ2-7; no check of the table's D call, TRBD1, against the DNA was made. TRBV21-1 is flagged as a pseudogene. The length of the CDR3 is 16 residues. The CDR3 bases are TGTGCCAGCAGCAGGACCGGGACCTGGGGAATCTACGAGCAGTACGTC. Translating it yields CASSRTGTWGIYEQYV.

This rearrangement joins TRBV6-4 to TRBJ1-1; D gene uncertain. Trimming took off 9 bases at V and 0 bases at J, with 8 bases between the two ends. Germline loops: CDR1 MRHNA, CDR2 SNTAGT. The CDR3 has 12 amino acids. DNA for the CDR3: TGTGCCAGGGCCTCGTTGAACACTGAAGCTTTCTTT. As protein: CARASLNTEAFF.

In this sample, this clonotype turned up many times. J is TRBJ2-5 and V is TRBV7-2, with D unresolved. The CDR3 contains 14 residues. CDR1 SGHTA and CDR2 FQGNSA come from the germline V gene. Trimming cost V 3 bases and J 7 bases, with 15 bases left between them. The CDR3 coding sequence is TGTGCCAGCAGCTTCCTCAACCTGGTATGGACCCAGTACTTC. Its translation is CASSFLNLVWTQYF.

Regarding this clonotype: Being one base from a much bigger clone, this may be a read error. No conserved phenylalanine or tryptophan ends this CDR3, so it is likely a read error. The CDR3 region has the DNA TGTGCCAGCAGCCCCCACAGGGTGAGGGTAAGCTTTGAAGCTTTCGTT. It translates to CASSPHRVRVSFEAFV. The V call is TRBV6-1, the J call TRBJ1-1; D may be TRBD1 (6 bases). Germline assignment: CDR1 MNHNS and CDR2 SASEGT. CDR3 length equals 16 residues. Trimming pared 6 bases from V and 7 bases from J, leaving 24 bases between.